The rows below give T cell receptor beta chains drawn from one sample of a study of T cell responses to AZD1222 COVID-19 vaccine. Measured with immunoSEQ multiplex PCR; TCRdb has only the in-frame clones, and not every one. The sample records approximately 110,000 clones, approximately 88% being singletons. The sequences come from peripheral blood, collected on day 0 of AZD1222 vaccination. The receptors derive from an adult in good health. CDR3s include the opening cysteine and the closing phenylalanine or tryptophan. A D gene is named only where the DNA matches it firmly. Clone sizes are given selectively: once, few, many, or a class where the clone is expanded.

>-|-|TRBV5-1|TRBJ1-1
CASSQGREAFF
TGCGCCAGCAGCCAGGGGCGTGAAGCTTTCTTT
>-|-|TRBV11-2|TRBJ2-7
CASSPTGFSYEQYF
TGTGCCAGCAGCCCGACAGGATTCTCCTACGAGCAGTACTTC
>-|-|TRBV6-5|TRBJ2-1
CAIGGQGYEQFF
TGTGCCATCGGGGGGCAGGGCTATGAGCAGTTCTTC
>TRBD1|-|TRBV3-1/TRBV3-2|TRBJ1-4
CASSQASGGEKLFF
TGTGCCAGCAGCCAAGCTTCAGGGGGTGAAAAACTGTTTTTT
>-|-|TRBV4-2|TRBJ1-5
CASSQEGGGNQPQHF
TGTGCCAGCAGCCAAGAAGGTGGAGGGAATCAGCCCCAGCATTTT
>TRBD1|-|TRBV28|TRBJ2-7
CASSLTGDRAEQYF
TGTGCCAGCAGTTTGACCGGAGACAGGGCCGAGCAGTACTTC
>TRBD2|once|TRBV27|TRBJ2-3
CASKSPYSGGNTQYF
TGTGCCAGCAAATCCCCTTATAGCGGGGGGAATACGCAGTATTTT
>TRBD1|-|TRBV6-6|TRBJ1-1
CAPEYTGGRSEAFF
TGTGCCCCGGAATATACAGGGGGTCGTTCTGAAGCTTTCTTT
>TRBD1|once|TRBV19|TRBJ2-7
CASRRDRGYEQYF
TGTGCCAGTAGAAGGGACAGGGGTTACGAGCAGTACTTC
>-|few|TRBV2|TRBJ1-3
CASSAQRGAPRLYF
TGTGCCAGCAGTGCCCAACGGGGGGCCCCCCGGTTATATTTT
>-|-|TRBV13|TRBJ2-1
CASSLYYNEQFF
TGTGCCAGCAGCTTATATTACAATGAGCAGTTCTTC
>-|-|TRBV4-3|TRBJ2-3
CASSQGPDGGTDTQYF
TGCGCCAGCAGCCAGGGCCCGGATGGGGGCACAGATACGCAGTATTTT
>-|-|TRBV6-5|TRBJ2-6
CASSYGTGFGNVLTF
TGTGCCAGCAGTTACGGTACAGGGTTTGGCAACGTCCTGACTTTC
>-|-|TRBV11-2|TRBJ2-1
CASSLDRGSQFF
TGTGCCAGCAGCTTAGACCGGGGGTCACAGTTCTTC
>-|-|TRBV27|TRBJ1-1
CASSLKAGVTEAFF
TGTGCCAGCAGTTTAAAGGCAGGGGTCACTGAAGCTTTCTTT
>-|-|TRBV4-3|TRBJ2-1
CASSQADKDNEQFF
TGCGCCAGCAGCCAAGCGGACAAGGACAATGAGCAGTTCTTC
>TRBD2|-|TRBV19|TRBJ2-1
CASKELAGGSSYNEQFF
TGTGCCAGTAAGGAACTAGCGGGGGGTAGCTCCTACAATGAGCAGTTCTTC
>TRBD2|-|TRBV6-5|TRBJ2-5
CASSSRTSPETQYF
TGTGCCAGCAGTTCCCGGACTAGCCCAGAGACCCAGTACTTC
>-|-|TRBV24-1|TRBJ1-2
CATSDPTVNYGYTF
TGTGCCACCAGTGATCCGACGGTAAACTATGGCTACACCTTC
>-|-|TRBV5-6|TRBJ2-1
CASSLDRSSYNEQFF
TGTGCCAGCAGCTTGGACAGGAGCTCCTACAATGAGCAGTTCTTC
>TRBD1|-|TRBV28|TRBJ2-1
CASRGQGTNEQFF
TGTGCCAGCAGAGGACAGGGCACGAATGAGCAGTTCTTC
>TRBD2|-|TRBV4-2|TRBJ2-1
CASSQGSSGGYNEQFF
TGTGCCAGCAGCCAAGGGTCTAGCGGGGGGTACAATGAGCAGTTCTTC
>-|-|TRBV2|TRBJ2-7
CASRSLSGSSYEQYF
TGTGCCAGCAGATCATTGTCAGGCAGCTCCTACGAGCAGTACTTC
>-|-|TRBV7-8|TRBJ1-1
CASSLYAERGSTEAFF
TGTGCCAGCAGCTTATACGCCGAAAGGGGAAGCACTGAAGCTTTCTTT
>-|-|TRBV25-1|TRBJ1-6
CASSATLGNSPLHF
TGTGCCAGCAGTGCAACTTTGGGAAATTCACCCCTCCACTTT